The sequence of this T cell receptor beta chain was determined in a study of read filtering for tumor transcriptome and immune sequencing. The library was built from about 370 ng RNA with molecular barcoded adaptors for alpha/delta and beta/gamma chains. TCRdb fed the reads into MiXCR, producing one record per CDR3 protein. The table has tens of thousands of distinct CDR3 sequences, over 11% seen once. CDR3 length equals 11 residues. The V and J ends lost 6 bases and 11 bases respectively, with 13 bases between them. Germline CDR1 is MDHEN and CDR2 is SYDVKM. This clonotype was observed at least ten times.

This TCR was recovered from a donor aged 40 or older with multiple myeloma. The gene calls are TRBV28 and TRBJ1-1; no clear D gene. What was sequenced was a population of CD138-negative cells sorted from bone marrow. The DNA for the CDR3 is TGTGCCAGCAGAAGGACCACAGCGGCTTTCTTT. Its protein is CASRRTTAAFF. The full variable domain, completed using reference TRBV28 and TRBJ1-1, is DVKVTQSSRYLVKRTGEKVFLECVQDMDHENMFWYRQDPGLGLRLIYFSYDVKMKEKGDIPEGYSVSREKKERFSLILESASTNQTSMYLCASRRTTAAFFGQGTRLTVV.